This T cell receptor (beta chain) stems from a study of glioma-infiltrating T cells after dendritic cell vaccination (dated by TCRdb to the mid-2010s). As for the study more broadly: The cohort included some 15 glioblastoma patients drawn from Phase I and II dendritic cell vaccination trials, of whom 9 were newly diagnosed and 6 had recurrent disease. Deep sequencing of TCR beta CDR3 regions was used to quantify tumor-infiltrating lymphocyte content and compare tumor and blood repertoires in dendritic cell-vaccinated glioblastoma patients. Between about 2002 and 2012, the patients were given dendritic cell vaccination pulsed with autologous tumor lysate. TCR sequencing metrics, including TIL content and tumor-blood repertoire overlap, were correlated with survival after dendritic cell vaccination. The vaccine consisted of monocyte-derived dendritic cells cultured less than 9 days with IL-4 and GM-CSF, then pulsed overnight with autologous tumor lysate. Each patient got three intradermal injections of the dendritic cell vaccine, spaced at biweekly intervals, in the arm below the axilla. The research as a whole found: The cohort was small and heterogeneous, with few patients having full blood and tumor sets and even fewer initial-recurrent tumor pairs. Higher estimated pretreatment TIL content predicted longer time to progression and overall survival after dendritic cell vaccination. No direct relationship between TCR clonality and survival was found, suggesting a diverse polyclonal response may matter. The three-group TCR overlap response model was described as speculative and requiring prospective validation.

Patients were selected on the basis of adequate residual fresh-frozen tumor tissue and more than two years of available survival data. Molecular status otherwise varied across the glioblastoma patients, but none of them carried an isocitrate dehydrogenase mutation. PBMC collection took place before vaccination, two weeks after the third vaccination, and at tumor progression if progression occurred. The Qiagen DNeasy Blood extraction Kit was used to extract genomic DNA. The immunoSEQ assay amplified TCRB CDR3 regions from approximately 2 micrograms of genomic DNA, or from all available DNA when less than that amount was available. For multiplex PCR, 60 forward primers for TCR V beta segments and 13 reverse primers for J beta segments were used. To estimate reads per starting template, synthetic control templates were spiked into each sample at limiting dilution. Reads of 87 bp were generated by sequencing on the Illumina HiSeq System. The authors processed their data as follows. To remove PCR and sequencing errors, closely related sequences were merged with a nearest neighbor algorithm. TCR overlap was defined as the percentage of unique tumor TCR beta sequences that were also present in the same patient's peripheral blood. The immuneACCESS repertoire file appears here via TCRdb, limited to in-frame rearrangements. These files lack a portion of the clones; in checked studies, under half of the deficit traces to unresolved V genes, and the cause of the others is not known. For V, J and clone size, that table is used; D and trimming come from the DNA. Across this sample there are roughly 80,000 clones, with around nine tenths seen only once. Jointly, the top ten make up 3% to 4% of the sample.

On this clone itself: The specificity of this receptor is unknown. No much larger clone exists at a distance of one base, and base qualities are not known.

Spanning cysteine to phenylalanine, the CDR3 consists of 14 amino acids. The kept DNA is CDR3 alone, 42 bases in frame from the first base. CDR1 and CDR2 were assigned from the germline V gene as ENHRY and SYGVKD. Ends trimmed: V by 4 bases, J by 8 bases; bases unmatched to a gene: 7. This sample comprised blood, obtained before dendritic cell vaccination. This clonotype originated in a human donor with glioblastoma. The rearrangement combines TRBV10-3 with TRBJ1-2, and 10 junction bases match TRBD1. CDR3 region: CAISGNWTGGGYTF. The nucleotide sequence reads as follows: TGTGCCATCAGTGGAAATTGGACAGGGGGAGGCTACACCTTC.